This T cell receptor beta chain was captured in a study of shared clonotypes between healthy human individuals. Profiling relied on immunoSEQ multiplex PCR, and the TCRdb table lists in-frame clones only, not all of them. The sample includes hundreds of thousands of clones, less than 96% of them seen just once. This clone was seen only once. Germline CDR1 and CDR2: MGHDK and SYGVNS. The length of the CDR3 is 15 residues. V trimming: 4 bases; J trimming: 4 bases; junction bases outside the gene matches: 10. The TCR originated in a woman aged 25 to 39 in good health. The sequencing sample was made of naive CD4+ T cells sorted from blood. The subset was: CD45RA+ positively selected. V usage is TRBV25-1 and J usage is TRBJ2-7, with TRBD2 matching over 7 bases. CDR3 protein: CASSGFSGSGYEQYF. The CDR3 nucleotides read TGTGCCAGCAGTGGATTTAGCGGGTCCGGGTACGAGCAGTACTTC.